The clone carrying this TCR beta chain was seen a handful of times. The antigen is undetermined. The data were taken from a study of blood T cells in healthy people across ages. General study points: Per million T cells, TCR beta diversity dropped roughly linearly as age increased. Naive T cell percentage showed a strong correlation with TCR beta diversity.

CDR3 length: 15 amino acids. CDR1 and CDR2 (germline): SGHTA, FQGNSA. With 5 bases removed from V and 4 bases from J, the gap between germline ends came to 15 bases. For the second PCR, which ran for roughly 6 to 12 cycles, a sample-barcoded 5' primer and a J-beta primer mix were used. From the 5' RACE reads, TCRdb called clonotypes with MiXCR, one entry per CDR3 protein. Among around 600,000 distinct CDR3 sequences listed, around half were seen once. The sample was blood. The sequence was obtained from a man aged 80 or over in good health. The V gene is TRBV7-2, the J gene TRBJ1-5, with a possible D match to TRBD1 (6 bases). The CDR3 loop is CASSPWGQMNQPQHF. CDR3 in DNA: TGTGCCAGCAGCCCCTGGGGGCAGATGAATCAGCCCCAGCATTTT.